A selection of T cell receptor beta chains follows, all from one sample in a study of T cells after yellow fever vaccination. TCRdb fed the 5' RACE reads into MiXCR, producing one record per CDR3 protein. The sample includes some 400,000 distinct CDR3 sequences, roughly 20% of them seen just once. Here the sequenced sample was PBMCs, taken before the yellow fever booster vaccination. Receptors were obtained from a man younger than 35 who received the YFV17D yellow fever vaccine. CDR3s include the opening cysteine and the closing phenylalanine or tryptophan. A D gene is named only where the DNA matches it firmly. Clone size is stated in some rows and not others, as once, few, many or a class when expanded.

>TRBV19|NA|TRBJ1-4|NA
CASRSYRGEKLFF
TGTGCCAGTAGATCCTACCGGGGTGAAAAACTGTTTTTT
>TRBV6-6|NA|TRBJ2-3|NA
CASSYRAGADTQYF
TGTGCCAGCAGTTACAGGGCTGGTGCAGATACGCAGTATTTT
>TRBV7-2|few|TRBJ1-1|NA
CASSFERGNTEAFF
TGTGCCAGCAGCTTCGAAAGGGGGAACACTGAAGCTTTCTTT
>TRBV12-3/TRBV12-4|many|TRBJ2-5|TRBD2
CASSPRRGGLFVGDRETQYF
TGTGCCAGCAGTCCGCGGCGGGGGGGCCTTTTCGTCGGGGATCGCGAGACCCAGTACTTC
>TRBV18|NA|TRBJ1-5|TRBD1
CASSPVAGGRSNQPQHF
TGTGCCAGCTCACCAGTCGCAGGGGGTAGGAGCAATCAGCCCCAGCATTTT
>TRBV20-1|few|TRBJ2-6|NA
CSARWDPGANVLTF
TGCAGTGCTAGATGGGATCCTGGGGCCAACGTCCTGACTTTC
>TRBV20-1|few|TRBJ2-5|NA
CSAREDGEGETQYF
TGCAGTGCTAGAGAGGATGGAGAGGGAGAGACCCAGTACTTC
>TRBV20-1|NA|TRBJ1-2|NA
CSAGWGLRVNYGYTF
TGCAGTGCCGGGTGGGGATTAAGGGTGAACTATGGCTACACCTTC
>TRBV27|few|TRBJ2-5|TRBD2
CASSLSSGEVGETQYF
TGTGCCAGCAGTTTAAGTAGCGGGGAGGTCGGAGAGACCCAGTACTTC
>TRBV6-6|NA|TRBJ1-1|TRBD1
CASSLQGGQAFF
TGTGCCAGCAGTCTGCAGGGGGGACAGGCTTTCTTT
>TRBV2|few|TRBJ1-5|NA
CASRQGRDQPQHF
TGTGCCAGCAGACAGGGTCGTGATCAGCCCCAGCATTTT
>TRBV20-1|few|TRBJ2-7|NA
CSASNPGTPYEQYF
TGCAGTGCTTCTAACCCGGGCACCCCCTACGAGCAGTACTTC
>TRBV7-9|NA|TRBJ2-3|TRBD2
CASSNQRGPTDTQYF
TGTGCCAGCAGCAACCAGCGGGGGCCTACAGATACGCAGTATTTT
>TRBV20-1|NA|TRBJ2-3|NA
CSAIEQGFRTDTQYF
TGCAGTGCTATAGAACAGGGATTTCGCACAGATACGCAGTATTTT
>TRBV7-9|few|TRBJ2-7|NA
CASKSRLGEQYF
TGTGCCAGCAAATCAAGACTGGGGGAGCAGTACTTC
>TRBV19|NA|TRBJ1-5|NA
CASSIVGVGDTQPQHF
TGTGCCAGTAGTATAGTAGGGGTAGGTGACACTCAGCCCCAGCATTTT
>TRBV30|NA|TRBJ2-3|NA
CAWSEGSDTQYF
TGTGCCTGGTCGGAAGGATCAGATACGCAGTATTTT
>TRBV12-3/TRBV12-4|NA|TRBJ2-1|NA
CASSYNSYNEQFF
TGTGCCAGCAGCTACAACAGCTACAATGAGCAGTTCTTC
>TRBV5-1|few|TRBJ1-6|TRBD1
CASIPKGTGASPLHF
TGCGCCAGCATCCCGAAGGGGACAGGGGCCTCACCCCTCCACTTT
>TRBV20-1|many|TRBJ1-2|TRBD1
CSATDRGYGYTF
TGCAGTGCCACGGACAGGGGCTATGGCTACACCTTC
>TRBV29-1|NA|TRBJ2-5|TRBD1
CSVRDSEETQYF
TGCAGCGTCCGGGACAGCGAAGAGACCCAGTACTTC
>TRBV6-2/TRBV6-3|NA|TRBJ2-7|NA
CASSYSRPYEQYF
TGTGCCAGCAGTTACTCGAGGCCTTACGAGCAGTACTTC
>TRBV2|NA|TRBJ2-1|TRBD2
CASQLASGVYNEQFF
TGTGCCAGCCAGCTAGCTAGCGGGGTCTACAATGAGCAGTTCTTC
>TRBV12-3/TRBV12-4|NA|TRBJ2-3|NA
CASNAGDLPTQYF
TGTGCCAGCAATGCAGGGGATTTGCCTACGCAGTATTTT
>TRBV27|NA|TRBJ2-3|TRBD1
CASSANAGQGYPSQYF
TGTGCCAGCAGTGCGAACGCGGGACAGGGCTATCCGTCGCAGTATTTT
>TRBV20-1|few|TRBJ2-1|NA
CSAGNRLSAGEQFF
TGCAGTGCTGGGAACCGCCTTTCTGCGGGTGAGCAGTTCTTC
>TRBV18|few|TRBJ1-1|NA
CASSPSPGGGTEAFF
TGTGCCAGCTCACCATCACCGGGGGGAGGCACTGAAGCTTTCTTT
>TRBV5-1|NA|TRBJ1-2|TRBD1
CATRVGTDYGYTF
TGCGCCACCCGGGTCGGGACAGATTATGGCTACACCTTC
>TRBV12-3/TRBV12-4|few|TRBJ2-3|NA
CASSSYADTQYF
TGTGCCAGCAGTTCGTACGCAGATACGCAGTATTTT
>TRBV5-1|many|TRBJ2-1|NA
CASSLAMGSYNEQFF
TGCGCCAGCAGCTTGGCCATGGGCTCCTACAATGAGCAGTTCTTC
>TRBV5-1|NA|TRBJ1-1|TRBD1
CASSLVTGSNTEAFF
TGCGCCAGCAGCTTGGTGACAGGGAGTAACACTGAAGCTTTCTTT
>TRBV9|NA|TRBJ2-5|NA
CASSPRRLKETQYF
TGTGCCAGCAGCCCCCGACGCCTAAAAGAGACCCAGTACTTC
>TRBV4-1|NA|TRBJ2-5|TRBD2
CASSTGTSVKETQYF
TGCGCCAGCAGCACCGGGACTAGCGTTAAAGAGACCCAGTACTTC
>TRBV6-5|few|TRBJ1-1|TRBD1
CASAAGGYTEAFF
TGTGCCAGCGCAGCAGGGGGCTACACTGAAGCTTTCTTT
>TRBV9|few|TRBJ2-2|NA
CASSVAATGELFF
TGTGCCAGCAGCGTAGCTGCCACCGGGGAGCTGTTTTTT
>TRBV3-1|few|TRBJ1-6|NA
CASSQDLNSPLHF
TGTGCCAGCAGCCAAGATCTAAATTCACCCCTCCACTTT
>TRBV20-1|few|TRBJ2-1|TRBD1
CSARGVLGQVVNEQFF
TGCAGTGCTAGAGGCGTCCTGGGACAGGTAGTAAATGAGCAGTTCTTC
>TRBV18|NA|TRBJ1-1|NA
CASSPGRTIQNTEAFF
TGTGCCAGCTCACCGGGCCGGACCATTCAGAACACTGAAGCTTTCTTT
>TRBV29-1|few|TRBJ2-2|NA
CSVETANTGELFF
TGCAGCGTTGAAACAGCGAACACCGGGGAGCTGTTTTTT
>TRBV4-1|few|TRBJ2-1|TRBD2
CASSPPQRGFYNEQFF
TGCGCCAGCAGCCCCCCACAGCGGGGATTCTACAATGAGCAGTTCTTC
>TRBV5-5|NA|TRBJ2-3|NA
CASSLTTPDTQYF
TGTGCCAGCAGCTTGACTACCCCAGATACGCAGTATTTT
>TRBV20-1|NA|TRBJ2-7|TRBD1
CSARDLMGQSYEQYF
TGCAGTGCTAGAGATCTTATGGGACAGAGCTACGAGCAGTACTTC
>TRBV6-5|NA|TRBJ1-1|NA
CASRPLRGEDTEAFF
TGTGCCAGCAGACCCCTACGGGGGGAGGACACTGAAGCTTTCTTT
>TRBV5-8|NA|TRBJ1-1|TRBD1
CASSILEGAEAFF
TGTGCCAGCAGCATTCTTGAGGGGGCCGAAGCTTTCTTT
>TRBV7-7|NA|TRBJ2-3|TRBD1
CASSLRDRAEDTQYF
TGTGCCAGCAGCTTAAGGGACAGAGCGGAAGATACGCAGTATTTT
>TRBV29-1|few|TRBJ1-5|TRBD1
CSADDGTGNNQPQHF
TGCAGCGCTGACGACGGGACAGGTAACAATCAGCCCCAGCATTTT
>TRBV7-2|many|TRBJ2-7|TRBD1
CASSWSGTGSYEQYF
TGTGCCAGCAGCTGGTCCGGGACAGGGTCATACGAGCAGTACTTC
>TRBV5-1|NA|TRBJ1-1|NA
CASSLYGMGHTEAFF
TGCGCCAGCAGCCTGTATGGGATGGGGCACACTGAAGCTTTCTTT
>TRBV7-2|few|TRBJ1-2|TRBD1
CASSITRQGAGYTF
TGTGCCAGCAGCATAACGCGACAGGGTGCTGGCTACACCTTC
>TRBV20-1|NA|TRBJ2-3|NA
CSDSDTQYF
TGCAGTGACTCAGATACGCAGTATTTT
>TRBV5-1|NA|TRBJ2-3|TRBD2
CASRALAGDTDTQYF
TGCGCCAGCAGAGCCCTAGCGGGGGACACAGATACGCAGTATTTT
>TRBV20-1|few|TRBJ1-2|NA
CSASRGAPKRPYGYTF
TGCAGTGCTAGCCGTGGGGCCCCGAAGAGGCCTTATGGCTACACCTTC
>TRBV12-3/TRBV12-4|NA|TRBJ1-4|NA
CASTGPATNEKLFF
TGTGCCAGCACTGGGCCTGCAACTAATGAAAAACTGTTTTTT
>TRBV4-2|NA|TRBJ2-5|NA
CASSQWVHQETQYF
TGTGCCAGCAGCCAATGGGTTCACCAAGAGACCCAGTACTTC
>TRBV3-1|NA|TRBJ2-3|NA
CASSHRPEDDSTDTQYF
TGTGCCAGCAGCCATCGGCCAGAAGATGATAGCACAGATACGCAGTATTTT
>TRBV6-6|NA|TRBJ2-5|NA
CASSWSGMRLETQYF
TGTGCCAGCAGTTGGTCGGGGATGCGTTTGGAGACCCAGTACTTC
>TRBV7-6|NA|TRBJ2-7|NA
CASSLALGRREQYF
TGTGCCAGCAGCTTAGCGCTGGGTCGGAGAGAGCAGTACTTC